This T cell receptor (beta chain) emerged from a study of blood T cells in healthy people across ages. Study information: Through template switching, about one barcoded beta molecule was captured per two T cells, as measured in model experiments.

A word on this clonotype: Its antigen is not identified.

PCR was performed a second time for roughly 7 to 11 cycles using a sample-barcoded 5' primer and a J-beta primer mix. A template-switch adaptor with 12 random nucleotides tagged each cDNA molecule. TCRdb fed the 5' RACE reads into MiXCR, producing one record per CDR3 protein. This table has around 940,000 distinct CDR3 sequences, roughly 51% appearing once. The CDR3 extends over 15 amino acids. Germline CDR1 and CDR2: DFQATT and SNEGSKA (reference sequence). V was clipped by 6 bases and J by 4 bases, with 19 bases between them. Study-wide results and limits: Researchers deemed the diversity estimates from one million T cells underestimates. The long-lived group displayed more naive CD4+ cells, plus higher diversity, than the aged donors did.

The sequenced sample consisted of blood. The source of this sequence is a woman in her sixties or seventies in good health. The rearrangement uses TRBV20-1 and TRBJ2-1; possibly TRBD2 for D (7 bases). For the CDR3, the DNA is TGCAGTGCCACCGGGGGGCGCGGGAGATACAATGAGCAGTTCTTC. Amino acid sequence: CSATGGRGRYNEQFF.